The source of this TCR beta chain is a study of tumor-infiltrating lymphocytes in oesophageal squamous cell carcinoma. Regarding this clonotype: Compared with germline, one end of the junction differs, possibly owing to a read error.

TCRdb itself ran the PCR reads through MiXCR, one entry per CDR3 protein. The sample shows approximately 13,000 distinct CDR3 sequences, roughly half of them seen only once. Germline V lookup: CDR1 MDHEN, CDR2 SYDVKM. CDR3 length equals 12 residues. V and J are TRBV28 and TRBJ2-7; possible D gene TRBD1, 6 bases. This receptor was identified in a male donor with esophageal squamous cell carcinoma. Specimen: esophageal tumor tissue. This chain's CDR3 is CANQRGNSPLHF. CDR3 coding DNA: TGTGCCAACCAGAGGGGGAATTCACCCCTCCACTTC.